This TCR beta chain was identified in a study of Graves' ophthalmopathy and Graves' hyperthyroidism (dated by TCRdb to 2016 to 2019). The study in broad terms: Peripheral blood was collected at initial diagnosis, before any treatment. To tell Graves' ophthalmopathy apart from Graves' hyperthyroidism, and to predict which patients would progress to ophthalmopathy, the study relied on TCR beta repertoire signatures. A discovery set of 100 patients (43 ophthalmopathy, just over 55 stable hyperthyroidism) was enrolled to explore V-J signatures distinguishing ophthalmopathy from hyperthyroidism. T-cell repertoires of thyroid tissue and blood were compared in over 5 hyperthyroidism patients. Following sample collection, hyperthyroidism patients were given methimazole at a starting dose of 30 mg daily, and ophthalmopathy patients were given high-dose intravenous methylprednisolone. In total, 135 blood samples were TCR-sequenced: approximately 42 ophthalmopathy, under 80 hyperthyroidism and 17 hyperthyroidism-to-ophthalmopathy patients. An independent validation cohort comprised some 19 hyperthyroidism patients and about 16 patients who later progressed from hyperthyroidism to ophthalmopathy. The 75 to 100 discovery patients were divided at random into training and test sets in a 7:3 ratio.

The junction carries 16 bases between V and J, which are trimmed by 3 bases and 8 bases respectively. From the cysteine up to the phenylalanine, the CDR3 has a length of 14 residues. Only the CDR3 part of the read is kept: 42 bases, read in frame from the first base. For repertoire sequencing, the TCR beta CDR3 regions were amplified from RNA transcripts. The first round of RT-PCR was done with HTBI primers and the Qiagen OneStep RT-PCR kit, and was followed by a second round of multiplex PCR, then size selection and purification. Libraries were sequenced paired-end with 100 bp reads on an Illumina HiSeq2000. The authors' analysis ran thus. Reads were processed with SOAPnuke, discarding reads with adapters, uncalled bases, mean Phred below 15, or no exact constant-primer or identifier match. COPE v1.2.5 was used to merge the high-quality paired reads. Each unique nucleotide sequence was treated as a clonotype, and MiTCR v1.1 was used to align the clonotypes to the IMGT TRB V, D and J references. Only V-J combinations with frequency above 0.0001 were analysed, covering over 98% of repertoires. A TCR clonal expansion and chaos score per V-J combination was defined as the ratio of F50 clonal expansion to chaos observed in the TCRdist matrix. Welch's t-statistics and random forest were used to reduce the features to about a dozen V-J combinations, which were then used as input to a naive Bayes classifier. The Morisita-Horn index was used to measure how similar the thyroid and blood repertoires were. In TCRdb, the public reads were trimmed at Q25 with fastp and aligned with MiXCR, with productive beta chains retained. Duplicate CDR3 protein sequences are folded into a single record with the most common DNA and genes. The V and J calls were not made by the authors but by TCRdb's processing. Across this sample there are 620,000 or so distinct CDR3 sequences, with approximately 22% seen only once. The ten biggest clones cover more than 5.5% of the sample.

The research as a whole found: Most of the expanded thyroid clonotypes with a frequency above 0.001 were also detected in blood, and it was suggested that the thyroid immune response may be reflected by blood repertoires. No statistical method was used to set the sample size in advance, and the investigators knew which group each participant was assigned to. In validation, the model predicted ophthalmopathy progression with 70.59% sensitivity and about 77% specificity; more than ten predicted patients were CT-confirmed with GO in a median of about 6.1 months. In cross-validation, the 13-signature model distinguished ophthalmopathy from stable hyperthyroidism with around 90% sensitivity and around 84% specificity, while in the test set the corresponding values were about 79% and 69%.

To note about this clonotype: Its binding antigen is unknown. No base quality values were provided; no much bigger clone lies one nucleotide off.

A patient counted as having stable hyperthyroidism if there was no progression to ophthalmopathy within 18 months of follow-up. The hyperthyroidism patients were 18 to 65 years old and newly diagnosed, with a disease duration of less than 2 months. Patients were excluded if they had other autoimmune diseases, uncontrolled infections, pregnancy or lactation. Diagnosis relied on clinical symptoms, serum thyroxine, TRAb, thyroid ultrasound and orbital computed tomography. Ficoll-Paque density gradient centrifugation was used to isolate PBMCs from around 9.1 ml of fresh peripheral blood. Total RNA was extracted with Trizol reagent and quality-checked on an Agilent 2100 Bioanalyzer.

The sequence came from a young woman with stable Graves' hyperthyroidism. Some clones in this sample may be carry-over from other donors' samples. Donor details come from another sample of the same person, matched by shared clones. The chain is encoded by TRBV12-3 or TRBV12-4 joined to TRBJ1-1, and perhaps TRBD1 as D gene, on 6 matching bases. Sequences were obtained from peripheral blood. This receptor has the CDR3 CASSLGAGAEEAFF. The DNA sequence reads TGTGCCAGCAGTTTGGGGGCAGGGGCGGAGGAAGCTTTCTTT.